The sequence of this TCR beta chain was determined in a study of Ad26.COV2.S vaccination and SARS-CoV-2 variants. Study information: The study gave Ad26.COV2.S intramuscularly, once or twice 56 days apart.

About this clone itself: Its antigen is not known.

Looked up from germline, CDR1 is MDHEN and CDR2 is SYDVKM. The CDR3 is made up of 13 amino acids. V gave up 6 bases and J gave up 6 bases, with 12 bases separating them. General observations from the study: Breadth of non-spike TCRs did not differ between vaccinees and placebo recipients. Vaccinees displayed broader spike-specific TCR repertoires than placebo recipients.

The treatment: 15 to 20 received Ad26.COV2.S at low or high dose, single or two shots; roughly five received placebo; per-sample allocation not given. All samples were drawn on day 63, counting from the first vaccine or placebo injection. It was Wuhan-strain SARS-CoV-2 spike that the Ad26 vaccine vector expressed. Generated by immunoSEQ multiplex PCR, the TCRdb table keeps only in-frame clones and is missing some. The sample holds roughly 300,000 clones, approximately 86% seen once. This specimen was peripheral blood, taken in a trial of Ad26.COV2.S vaccine versus placebo. The receptor's source is a person between 18 and 60 years old who received the Ad26.COV2.S COVID-19 vaccine or a placebo. V is TRBV28 and J is TRBJ1-5; D ambiguous. CDR3 nucleotides: TGTGCCAGCAGATCACTCCCCGGTCAGCCCCAGCATTTT. Residues: CASRSLPGQPQHF.